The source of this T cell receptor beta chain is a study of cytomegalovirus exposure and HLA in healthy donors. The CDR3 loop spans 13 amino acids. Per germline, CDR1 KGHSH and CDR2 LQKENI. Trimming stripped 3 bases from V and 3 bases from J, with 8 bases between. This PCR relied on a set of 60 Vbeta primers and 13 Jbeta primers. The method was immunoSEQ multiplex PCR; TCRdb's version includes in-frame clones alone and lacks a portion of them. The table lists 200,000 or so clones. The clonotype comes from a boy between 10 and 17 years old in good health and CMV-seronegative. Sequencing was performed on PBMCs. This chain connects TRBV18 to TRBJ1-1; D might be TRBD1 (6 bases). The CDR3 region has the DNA TGTGCCAGCTCACCCAACAGGGACACTGAAGCTTTCTTT. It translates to CASSPNRDTEAFF.